The 2 T cell receptor beta chains below were found in one sample sequenced in a study of identical twins. TCRdb ran MiXCR on the 5' RACE reads and lists one entry per CDR3 protein. The repertoire includes fewer than 900,000 distinct CDR3 sequences, 20% to 25% of them detected once, and more than 4% sits in the top ten. These data also formed part of another study, on T cells expressing NK-cell markers.

Sample: PBMCs. The source of these receptors is a woman aged 18-35 years in good health.

The chain carries TRBV12-3 or TRBV12-4 and TRBJ2-6; no clear D gene. Trimming cost V 6 bases and J 0 bases, with 15 bases left between them. The CDR3 runs to 17 residues. DNA for the CDR3: TGTGCCAGCAGGGGTGTAGGCCCCAACTCTGGGGCCAACGTCCTGACTTTC. This encodes CASRGVGPNSGANVLTF.

The chain combines TRBV12-3 or TRBV12-4 with TRBJ1-2; no firm D call. V lost 0 bases and J 8 bases, leaving 22 bases between the germline ends. The CDR3 length is 17 residues. CDR3 sequence reads: CASSLAASAGAKGGYTF. For the CDR3, the DNA is TGTGCCAGCAGTTTAGCGGCCTCGGCCGGCGCCAAAGGGGGCTACACCTTC.